This T cell receptor (beta chain) was sequenced for a study of CD8+CD57+ T cells in acquired aplastic anemia. About the study: Average DNA yield from sorted CD4+ and CD8+ cells was approximately 3 ug. Study-wide points: Patients showed no significant difference from controls in CD8+ Simpson's diversity.

Investigators profiled TCR beta VDJ and CDR3 from genomic DNA template. Each CDR3 protein gets one entry after TCRdb re-called the reads with MiXCR. In the table there are around 150,000 distinct CDR3 sequences, 71% of which are singletons. Concerning this clonotype itself: Its cognate antigen is unknown.

This CDR3 is built from 16 residues. The V gene's germline CDR1 is LNHNV and CDR2 YYDKDF (reference sequence). The ends were cut back, 5 bases at V and 4 bases at J, with 17 bases in the middle. The sequenced patients had an expansion of CD8+CD57+ cells seen by flow cytometry. Input material: sorted CD4+, CD8+, or CD8+CD57+ T cells (not recorded which) from PBMCs. The receptor comes from a human donor with aplastic anemia. The chain employs TRBV15 and TRBJ1-4; the D gene is possibly TRBD1 (6 bases). CDR3 DNA: TGTGCCACCAGCGATGTGTGGGGACAAAGTAATGAAAAACTGTTTTTT. Translating it yields CATSDVWGQSNEKLFF.